The rows below give T cell receptor beta chains drawn from one sample of a study of early T cells in non-severe SARS-CoV-2 infection. MiXCR, applied by TCRdb to the 5' RACE reads, yields one record per CDR3 protein. The data contain around 40,000 distinct CDR3 sequences, about 6% of them singletons. The source material was whole blood. These receptors were taken from an adult who was a healthcare worker with PCR-confirmed SARS-CoV-2 infection or an uninfected control (not recorded which). Both conserved end residues are part of each CDR3. A D gene is named only where the DNA matches it firmly. The size of a clone is reported for some rows only, either as once, few or many, or as a class for expanded clones.

d_gene	v_gene	abundance	j_gene	CDR3aa	CDR3nt
.	TRBV28	many	TRBJ1-1	CASSSPGRNTEAFF	TGTGCCAGCAGTTCGCCCGGACGGAACACTGAAGCTTTCTTT
.	TRBV11-2	many	TRBJ2-2	CASSPTTGTGELFF	TGTGCCAGCAGCCCTACCACGGGCACCGGGGAGCTGTTTTTT
TRBD2	TRBV28	many	TRBJ2-7	CASSPGGAGALYEQYF	TGTGCCAGCAGTCCAGGTGGGGCGGGAGCCCTCTACGAGCAGTACTTC
.	TRBV27	few	TRBJ2-1	CAVGEGVQFF	TGTGCCGTGGGCGAGGGGGTGCAGTTCTTC
.	TRBV15	.	TRBJ2-7	CATSRDPNYEQYF	TGTGCCACCAGCAGAGACCCCAACTACGAGCAGTACTTC
.	TRBV7-2	.	TRBJ2-1	CASTRSPLALYNEQFF	TGTGCCAGCACCAGAAGCCCTCTAGCGTTGTACAATGAGCAGTTCTTC
.	TRBV5-1	few	TRBJ2-3	CASSLRPSDTQYF	TGCGCCAGCAGCTTGAGGCCGTCGGATACGCAGTATTTT
.	TRBV6-1	many	TRBJ2-1	CASAREGDPLNEQFF	TGTGCCAGCGCAAGGGAAGGGGATCCCCTTAATGAGCAGTTCTTC
TRBD1	TRBV29-1	many	TRBJ2-7	CSVGQGEIHEQYF	TGCAGCGTTGGACAGGGAGAGATCCACGAGCAGTACTTC
.	TRBV28	.	TRBJ2-1	CASSFSASSYSYNEQFF	TGTGCCAGCAGTTTTAGCGCGTCTTCATACTCCTACAATGAGCAGTTCTTC
TRBD2	TRBV18	many	TRBJ2-3	CASSPRPSGDTQYF	TGTGCCAGCTCACCACGACCTAGCGGTGATACGCAGTATTTT
.	TRBV5-5	many	TRBJ2-5	CASSLRENSLRLATQYF	TGTGCCAGCAGCTTGAGGGAGAACAGCCTACGTCTTGCGACCCAGTACTTC
.	TRBV19	.	TRBJ1-2	CASYGRGRDYGYTF	TGTGCCAGCTACGGACGGGGACGGGACTATGGCTACACCTTC
.	TRBV4-1	many	TRBJ1-1	CASSQERANTEAFF	TGCGCCAGCAGCCAAGAAAGGGCGAACACTGAAGCTTTCTTT
TRBD1	TRBV27	many	TRBJ1-6	CASMRLGQGNSPLHF	TGTGCCAGCATGCGCTTGGGACAGGGCAATTCACCCCTCCACTTT
.	TRBV11-2	many	TRBJ2-3	CASSLDSTSAGTDTQYF	TGTGCCAGCAGCTTAGATTCGACAAGCGCGGGAACAGATACGCAGTATTTT
.	TRBV19	many	TRBJ2-2	CASSIDLWVGRTGELFF	TGTGCCAGTAGTATAGATCTATGGGTGGGAAGAACCGGGGAGCTGTTTTTT
.	TRBV29-1	many	TRBJ2-4	CSVVETAKNIQYF	TGCAGCGTGGTTGAGACAGCCAAAAACATTCAGTACTTC
.	TRBV6-6	.	TRBJ2-7	CASSELGVGYSDEQYF	TGTGCCAGCTCCGAGTTGGGGGTTGGTTATTCCGACGAGCAGTACTTC